One and the same sample provided the 27 T cell receptor beta chains below, sequenced in a study of blood T cell repertoires in COVID-19. This table comes from immunoSEQ multiplex PCR, and its TCRdb copy is limited to in-frame clones, with some not included. This repertoire shows 150,000 to 200,000 clones, 85% found once; its top ten account for 3% to 4%. Sequenced input: peripheral blood. The receptors originated from a human donor with acute or convalescent COVID-19. The donor label of this sample is uncertain.

V and J are TRBV6-5 and TRBJ1-6; no definite D call. Germline values: CDR1 MNHEY, CDR2 SVGAGI. The germline V and J ends were trimmed by 0 bases and 7 bases, with 13 bases remaining between them. The CDR3 is 16 residues long. The CDR3 DNA reads as TGTGCCAGCAGTTACTCGCCCGGGAGACGAAATTCACCCCTCCACTTT. Protein product: CASSYSPGRRNSPLHF.

This rearrangement joins TRBV6-2 or TRBV6-3 to TRBJ1-1, with D possibly being TRBD1 (6 bases). V shed 2 bases and J shed 6 bases, with 13 bases lying between them. Germline CDR1 MNHEY, CDR2 SVGEGT. The CDR3 is made up of 14 amino acids. In DNA, the CDR3 is TGTGCCAGCAGTTACCTAACAGGGACGCCTGAAGCTTTCTTT. Protein product: CASSYLTGTPEAFF.

This clone was seen only once. This chain uses TRBV19 with TRBJ1-2, with unresolved D. Trimming removed 7 bases at V and 0 bases at J, with 12 bases between. In germline, CDR1 is LNHDA, CDR2 SQIVND (reference sequence). CDR3 length equals 14 residues. In DNA, the CDR3 is TGTGCCAGTACCGAAAAACGGGCTAACTATGGCTACACCTTC. Its protein is CASTEKRANYGYTF.

This chain links TRBV7-3 with TRBJ2-5; 10 bases agree with TRBD2. Germline CDR1 SGHTA, CDR2 FQGTGA. V lost 5 bases and J lost 4; bases outside the gene matches: 7. There are 15 residues in the CDR3. CDR3 protein: CASSLSGGNGETQYF. As DNA, the CDR3 is TGTGCCAGCAGCCTTAGCGGGGGGAACGGAGAGACCCAGTACTTC.

The chain employs TRBV5-1 and TRBJ1-4; 8 positions match TRBD1. The CDR3 extends over 15 amino acids. V trimming: 4 bases; J trimming: 4 bases; junction bases outside the gene matches: 6. Germline values: CDR1 SGHRS, CDR2 YFSETQ. CDR3 sequence: CASSPGQAINEKLFF. CDR3 DNA: TGCGCCAGCAGCCCGGGACAGGCGATTAATGAAAAACTGTTTTTT.

The CDR3 reads CAISDQNGNTEAFF. In DNA, the CDR3 is TGTGCCATCAGTGACCAGAATGGGAACACTGAAGCTTTCTTT. The rearrangement joins TRBV10-3 to TRBJ1-1; D remains unclear. Trimming removed 3 bases at V and 1 base at J, with 9 bases between. The CDR3 runs to 14 residues. Germline V gene data show CDR1 as ENHRY and CDR2 as SYGVKD.

This clone was picked up a small number of times. V is TRBV14 and J is TRBJ1-6; tentative D call: TRBD1 (6 bases). V shed 3 bases and J shed 4 bases, with 10 bases lying between them. Germline V lookup: CDR1 SGHDN, CDR2 FVKESK. The CDR3 has 15 residues. The CDR3 loop reads CASSHRGPYNSPLHF. The DNA of the CDR3 is TGTGCCAGCAGCCACAGGGGACCTTATAATTCACCCCTCCACTTT.

The CDR3 is CASREIRGRRYEQYF. CDR3 in DNA: TGTGCCAGCAGAGAGATCAGGGGGCGACGCTACGAGCAGTACTTC. The gene calls are TRBV3-1 (or the pseudogene TRBV3-2) and TRBJ2-7; 8 bases line up with TRBD1. Germline CDR1 is LGHDT and CDR2 is YNNKEL (reference sequence). Unmatched junction bases numbered 10, after V lost 6 bases and J lost 3 bases. This CDR3 is built from 15 residues.

This chain connects TRBV4-3 to TRBJ1-1, with TRBD1 matching 10 bases. With 3 bases clipped from V and 5 bases from J, the junction kept 9 bases outside the gene matches. This CDR3 has 16 amino acids. Looked up from germline, CDR1 is LGHNA and CDR2 is YSLEER. CDR3 residues: CASSQYRTGGGTEAFF. The CDR3, as DNA: TGCGCCAGCAGCCAGTATCGGACAGGGGGAGGGACTGAAGCTTTCTTT.

The V gene is TRBV30, the J gene TRBJ2-1; no definite D call. Germline V gene sequence: CDR1 GTSNPN, CDR2 SVGIG (reference sequence). V gave up 4 bases and J gave up 4 bases, with 11 bases separating them. The CDR3 runs to 13 residues. The CDR3, as DNA: TGTGCCTGGACTAGGCCAACATACAATGAGCAGTTCTTC. The encoded protein is CAWTRPTYNEQFF.

The J gene is TRBJ1-2, the V gene TRBV28; perhaps TRBD1 as D (6 bases). Trimming took 6 bases from V and 2 from J, leaving 19 bases between them. This CDR3 has 16 residues. The germline CDR1 and CDR2 sequences are MDHEN and SYDVKM. For the CDR3, the DNA is TGTGCCAGCAGGACGGACCGCACAGGGTTGAACTATGGCTACACCTTC. This translates into CASRTDRTGLNYGYTF.

The rearrangement links TRBV11-2 to TRBJ2-1, with D perhaps TRBD2 (6 bases). The CDR3 spans 17 residues. The V gene lost 5 bases and the J gene lost 2 bases, with 19 bases spanning the gap. Germline CDR1 SGHAT, CDR2 FQNNGV. The CDR3 DNA sequence: TGTGCCAGCAGCCCTAGGGAGGTAAGGGTTACCTACAATGAGCAGTTCTTC. This translates into CASSPREVRVTYNEQFF.

The chain couples TRBV3-1 (or the pseudogene TRBV3-2) to TRBJ1-5; D is perhaps TRBD1 (5 bases). The CDR3 is 15 amino acids. The germline CDR1 and CDR2 sequences are LGHDT and YNNKEL (reference sequence). The germline V and J ends were trimmed by 4 bases and 3 bases, with 13 bases remaining between them. CDR3 DNA: TGTGCCAGCAGCCCGACAGTAGCTCCCAATCAGCCCCAGCATTTT. Protein: CASSPTVAPNQPQHF.

The chain uses TRBV19 and TRBJ1-1, with 7 bases lining up with TRBD1. This CDR3 has 14 amino acids. Trimming removed 2 bases from V and 5 bases from J; junction bases left unmatched: 5. The V gene's germline CDR1 is LNHDA and CDR2 SQIVND (reference sequence). This chain's CDR3 is CASSIRQGRTEAFF. The CDR3 DNA follows: TGTGCCAGTAGTATACGACAGGGACGAACTGAAGCTTTCTTT.

Only one count was recorded for this clone. The genes are TRBV7-2 and TRBJ2-5, with 7 bases lining up with TRBD2. Trimming removed 0 bases from V and 3 bases from J; junction bases left unmatched: 7. Germline CDR1 and CDR2: SGHTA and FQGNSA. This CDR3 is built from 16 residues. CDR3 coding DNA: TGTGCCAGCAGCTTAGCTTTAGGGGCGGGGGAAGAGACCCAGTACTTC. Translating it yields CASSLALGAGEETQYF.

This chain links TRBV18 with TRBJ2-4; D is perhaps TRBD2 (6 bases). The CDR3 consists of 14 residues. Deletions cut 6 bases from V and 4 bases from J, with 13 bases between. Germline CDR1 reads KGHSH; CDR2 reads LQKENI. CDR3 sequence: CASSSSGTKNIQYF. The CDR3 DNA sequence: TGTGCCAGCTCGTCCTCCGGGACTAAAAACATTCAGTACTTC. Looking up the rest from reference TRBV18 and TRBJ2-4 gives the full variable domain: NAGVMQNPRHLVRRRGQEARLRCSPMKGHSHVYWYRQLPEEGLKFMVYLQKENIIDESGMPKERFSAEFPKEGPSILRIQQVVRGDSAAYFCASSSSGTKNIQYFGAGTRLSVL.

The CDR3 DNA is TGTGCCAGCAGCCAAGCCGGGACAGAGAATTCACCCCTCCACTTT. Translation gives CASSQAGTENSPLHF. The rearrangement uses TRBV3-1 (or the pseudogene TRBV3-2) and TRBJ1-6, with 7 bases lining up with TRBD1. This CDR3 spans 15 amino acids. Germline V gives CDR1 LGHDT, CDR2 YNNKEL (reference sequence). The V gene end was trimmed by 1 base and the J gene end by 7 bases; junction bases not matched to a gene: 4.

The J gene is TRBJ2-5, the V gene TRBV30; maybe TRBD1 (5 bases). Germline V gene data show CDR1 as GTSNPN and CDR2 as SVGIG (reference sequence). Trimming pared 3 bases from V and 1 base from J, leaving 6 bases between. CDR3 length: 12 residues. The CDR3 DNA reads TGTGCCTGGAGGACAGCCCAAGAGACCCAGTACTTC. Translating gives CAWRTAQETQYF.

The rearrangement links TRBV11-3 to TRBJ1-2; 8 bases agree with TRBD1. The junction had 7 bases not matched to a gene; V was cut back by 4 bases and J by 6 bases. The CDR3 covers 14 residues. Germline V gene data show CDR1 as SGHNT and CDR2 as YENEEA. CDR3: CASSSSDRANGYTF. The CDR3 DNA reads TGTGCCAGCAGCTCGTCGGACAGGGCAAATGGCTACACCTTC.

The chain couples TRBV7-3 to TRBJ2-3; TRBD2 matches 15 bases. This CDR3 spans 17 amino acids. Germline CDR1 reads SGHTA; CDR2 reads FQGTGA. J was trimmed by 4 bases and V by 5 bases; bases with no gene match: 7. The DNA of the CDR3 is TGTGCCAGCAGCCCCCGGACTAGCGGGGGGGCTTCAGATACGCAGTATTTT. Its protein is CASSPRTSGGASDTQYF.

V gene TRBV16 combines with J gene TRBJ1-2; 7 positions agree with TRBD1. CDR1 and CDR2 (germline): KGHSY, FQNENV. Losses at the gene ends were 2 bases for V and 6 bases for J; bases not matched to a gene: 9. This CDR3 has 15 amino acids. The CDR3 loop is CASSQRGGASDGYTF. CDR3 in DNA: TGTGCCAGCAGCCAACGAGGGGGCGCATCGGATGGCTACACCTTC.

This chain connects TRBV27 to TRBJ1-4, with 7 bases aligning to TRBD1. CDR1 and CDR2 (germline): MNHEY, SMNVEV (reference sequence). This CDR3 spans 18 amino acids. Unmatched junction bases numbered 18, after V lost 3 bases and J lost 8 bases. The CDR3 DNA is TGTGCCAGCAGTTTGGGGTGGGGTGGGGACAGCGAAAAAGAAAAACTGTTTTTT. This sequence encodes CASSLGWGGDSEKEKLFF. Drawing the rest from reference TRBV27 and TRBJ1-4, the complete variable domain is EAQVTQNPRYLITVTGKKLTVTCSQNMNHEYMSWYRQDPGLGLRQIYYSMNVEVTDKGDVPEGYKVSRKEKRNFPLILESPSPNQTSLYFCASSLGWGGDSEKEKLFFGSGTQLSVL.

The chain combines TRBV6-5 with TRBJ1-2; TRBD1 aligns across 11 bases. Germline values: CDR1 MNHEY, CDR2 SVGAGI. The V and J ends lost 7 bases and 7 bases, in that order; junction bases with no gene match: 5. This CDR3 has 13 residues. Written as DNA, the CDR3 is TGTGCCAGCATCCGGACAGGGGGCGGTGGCTACACCTTC. Protein sequence: CASIRTGGGGYTF.

The chain uses TRBV4-3 and TRBJ1-2, with D perhaps TRBD1 (6 bases). The germline gives CDR1 LGHNA, CDR2 YSLEER. The CDR3 contains 15 residues. V lost 3 bases and J 6 bases, leaving 17 bases between the germline ends. The CDR3, as DNA: TGCGCCAGCAGCCAGGGAAACAGGGTAAGCGATGGCTACACCTTC. Translating it yields CASSQGNRVSDGYTF.

CDR3 DNA sequence: TGTGCCAGCAGTTACAGGAGCGCACGGAGGGATTCACCCCTCCACTTT. It yields the protein CASSYRSARRDSPLHF. The J gene is TRBJ1-6, the V gene TRBV6-2 or TRBV6-3; D not resolved. V lost 2 bases and J 8 bases, leaving 16 bases between the germline ends. The CDR3 is made up of 16 amino acids. In germline, CDR1 is MNHEY, CDR2 SVGEGT.

The CDR3 is CASSLGGLSAGELFF. CDR3 nucleotide sequence: TGTGCCAGCAGCTTAGGAGGACTCTCAGCCGGGGAGCTGTTTTTT. The chain joins TRBV7-2 to TRBJ2-2, with D possibly matching TRBD2 (5 bases). The CDR3 extends over 15 amino acids. Trimming pared 1 base from V and 6 bases from J, leaving 12 bases between. The V gene's germline CDR1 is SGHTA and CDR2 FQGNSA.

V and J are TRBV3-1 (or the pseudogene TRBV3-2) and TRBJ2-1; TRBD1 matches 7 bases. Germline V gene data show CDR1 as LGHDT and CDR2 as YNNKEL (reference sequence). V dropped 1 base and J dropped 4; count of bases not matched to a gene: 4. The CDR3 runs to 15 residues. The CDR3 DNA reads TGTGCCAGCAGCCAAGGGGGACAGCAGTACAATGAGCAGTTCTTC. Its protein product is CASSQGGQQYNEQFF.